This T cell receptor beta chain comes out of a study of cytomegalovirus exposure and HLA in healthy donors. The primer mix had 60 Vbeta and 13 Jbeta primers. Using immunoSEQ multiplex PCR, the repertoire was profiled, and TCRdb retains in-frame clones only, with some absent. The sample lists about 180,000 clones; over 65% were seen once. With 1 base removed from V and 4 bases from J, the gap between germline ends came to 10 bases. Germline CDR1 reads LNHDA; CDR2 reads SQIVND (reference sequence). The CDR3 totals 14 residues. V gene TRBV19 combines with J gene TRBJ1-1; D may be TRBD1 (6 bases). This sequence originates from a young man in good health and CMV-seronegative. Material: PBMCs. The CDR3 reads CASSIGGGRTEAFF. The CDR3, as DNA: TGTGCCAGTAGTATAGGAGGGGGACGCACTGAAGCTTTCTTT.